The TCR beta chain under discussion was sequenced for a study of T cell changes during pregnancy in multiple sclerosis. This table comes from immunoSEQ multiplex PCR, and its TCRdb copy is limited to in-frame clones, with some not included. The sample lists some 52,000 clones, approximately 92% occurring once. The V gene lost 0 bases and the J gene lost 4 bases, with 10 bases spanning the gap. The CDR3 runs to 14 residues. Per the germline V gene, CDR1 is SGDLS and CDR2 is YYNGEE. The receptor was derived from a female donor with multiple sclerosis, enrolled in a pregnancy study. The rearrangement joins TRBV9 to TRBJ2-5; weak D call: TRBD1 (5 bases). This sample comprised CD4+ T cells from peripheral blood mononuclear cells, obtained in the third trimester of pregnancy. The CDR3: CASSVATGGETQYF. In DNA, the CDR3 is TGTGCCAGCAGCGTAGCTACAGGCGGAGAGACCCAGTACTTC.